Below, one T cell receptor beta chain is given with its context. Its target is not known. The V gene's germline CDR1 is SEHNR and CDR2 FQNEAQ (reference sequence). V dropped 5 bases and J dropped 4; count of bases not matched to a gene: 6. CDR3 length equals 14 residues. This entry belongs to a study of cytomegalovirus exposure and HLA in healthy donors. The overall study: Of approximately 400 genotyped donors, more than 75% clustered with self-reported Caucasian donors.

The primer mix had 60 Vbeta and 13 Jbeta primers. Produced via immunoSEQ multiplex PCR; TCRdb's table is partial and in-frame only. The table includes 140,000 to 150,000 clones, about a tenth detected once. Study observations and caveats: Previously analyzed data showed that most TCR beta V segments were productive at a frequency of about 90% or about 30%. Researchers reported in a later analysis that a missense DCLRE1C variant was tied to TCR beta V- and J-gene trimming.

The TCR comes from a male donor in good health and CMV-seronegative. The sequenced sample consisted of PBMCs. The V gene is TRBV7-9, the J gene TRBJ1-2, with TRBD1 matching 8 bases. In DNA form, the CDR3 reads TGTGCCAGCAGCCCTGAGGGACAGGTCTATGGCTACACCTTC. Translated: CASSPEGQVYGYTF. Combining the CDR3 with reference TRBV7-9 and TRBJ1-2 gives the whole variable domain DTGVSQNPRHKITKRGQNVTFRCDPISEHNRLYWYRQTLGQGPEFLTYFQNEAQLEKSRLLSDRFSAERPKGSFSTLEIQRTEQGDSAMYLCASSPEGQVYGYTFGSGTRLTVV.